These T cell receptor beta chains were read from a single sample in a study of blood T cell repertoires in COVID-19. The data were produced by immunoSEQ multiplex PCR, yet TCRdb's version contains in-frame clones alone and is incomplete. The table includes some 54,000 clones, around 92% detected once. Sequencing was carried out using peripheral blood. These receptor sequences come from a man aged 55 to 69 with acute or convalescent COVID-19. CDR3s include the opening cysteine and the closing phenylalanine or tryptophan. Each record gives: D gene, CDR3 length, J gene, V gene, clone size, CDR3 protein, CDR3 DNA. The D gene is left open where the match is weak. Clone size is stated in some rows and not others, as once, few, many or a class when expanded.

D: -
length: 18
J: TRBJ1-3
V: TRBV9
size: -
CDR3: CASARGGRRIYSGNTIYF
DNA: TGTGCCAGCGCGAGAGGGGGACGGAGGATCTACTCTGGAAACACCATATATTTT

D: -
length: 14
J: TRBJ1-4
V: TRBV7-9
size: -
CDR3: CASSHEGRGEKLFF
DNA: TGTGCCAGCAGCCATGAGGGGAGGGGAGAAAAACTGTTTTTT

D: TRBD2
length: 14
J: TRBJ2-1
V: TRBV25-1
size: -
CDR3: CASRPSGTQGEQFF
DNA: TGTGCCAGCAGGCCTAGCGGGACCCAGGGTGAGCAGTTCTTC

D: -
length: 16
J: TRBJ1-1
V: TRBV19
size: -
CDR3: CASSPSADRRVTEAFF
DNA: TGTGCCAGTAGTCCTTCCGCAGACAGGCGGGTCACTGAAGCTTTCTTT

D: -
length: 14
J: TRBJ2-5
V: TRBV29-1
size: -
CDR3: CSSRVGGGQETQYF
DNA: TGCAGCTCCCGAGTGGGAGGGGGTCAAGAGACCCAGTACTTC

D: -
length: 14
J: TRBJ2-2
V: TRBV18
size: once
CDR3: CASSPHGNTGELFF
DNA: TGTGCCAGCTCACCACACGGTAACACCGGGGAGCTGTTTTTT

D: TRBD2
length: 16
J: TRBJ2-3
V: TRBV12-5
size: -
CDR3: CASGLPRTSGTDTQYF
DNA: TGTGCTAGTGGTTTGCCCCGGACTAGCGGGACAGATACGCAGTATTTT

D: TRBD2
length: 15
J: TRBJ2-7
V: TRBV7-6
size: -
CDR3: CASSPRTSGTYEQYF
DNA: TGTGCCAGCAGCCCGAGGACTAGCGGAACTTACGAGCAGTACTTC

D: TRBD2
length: 19
J: TRBJ2-1
V: TRBV5-3
size: -
CDR3: CARSLPTSGRGDSYNEQFF
DNA: TGTGCCAGAAGCTTGCCCACTAGCGGGAGGGGAGATTCCTACAATGAGCAGTTCTTC

D: -
length: 15
J: TRBJ2-2
V: TRBV19
size: -
CDR3: CASTVQGTGNGELFF
DNA: TGTGCCAGTACCGTACAGGGTACAGGGAACGGGGAGCTGTTTTTT

D: TRBD1
length: 14
J: TRBJ2-2
V: TRBV29-1
size: once
CDR3: CSAEPGGMSGELFF
DNA: TGCAGCGCCGAACCAGGGGGCATGTCCGGGGAGCTGTTTTTT

D: TRBD1
length: 13
J: TRBJ1-2
V: TRBV2
size: -
CDR3: CASRTGANYGYTF
DNA: TGTGCCAGCAGGACAGGGGCGAACTATGGCTACACCTTC

D: -
length: 16
J: TRBJ1-5
V: TRBV19
size: -
CDR3: CASSIGRQMSNQPQHF
DNA: TGTGCCAGTAGTATAGGTAGACAGATGAGCAATCAGCCCCAGCATTTT

D: -
length: 14
J: TRBJ1-5
V: TRBV6-6
size: -
CDR3: CASSRSGAVQPQHF
DNA: TGTGCCAGCAGTCGATCAGGGGCGGTTCAGCCCCAGCATTTT

D: -
length: 13
J: TRBJ1-1
V: TRBV9
size: -
CDR3: CASRDRPNTEAFF
DNA: TGTGCCAGCAGGGACAGACCGAACACTGAAGCTTTCTTT

D: -
length: 11
J: TRBJ1-1
V: TRBV10-3
size: -
CDR3: CAISGSTEAFF
DNA: TGTGCCATCAGTGGGAGCACTGAAGCTTTCTTT

D: -
length: 14
J: TRBJ2-7
V: TRBV7-9
size: -
CDR3: CASSQDQGRYEQYF
DNA: TGTGCCAGCAGCCAAGACCAGGGCAGGTACGAGCAGTACTTC

D: -
length: 16
J: TRBJ2-2
V: TRBV5-1
size: -
CDR3: CASSYNPGAETGELFF
DNA: TGCGCCAGCAGTTACAACCCAGGGGCCGAAACCGGGGAGCTGTTTTTT

D: -
length: 15
J: TRBJ1-5
V: TRBV6-5
size: -
CDR3: CASMVGRGDNQPQHF
DNA: TGTGCCAGCATGGTAGGGAGGGGTGACAATCAGCCCCAGCATTTT

D: TRBD2
length: 13
J: TRBJ2-7
V: TRBV28
size: -
CDR3: CASRTSGSYEQYF
DNA: TGTGCCAGTAGGACTAGCGGCTCCTACGAGCAGTACTTC

D: TRBD1
length: 13
J: TRBJ1-5
V: TRBV19
size: -
CDR3: CASNLDRDQPQHF
DNA: TGTGCCAGTAATCTTGACAGGGACCAGCCCCAGCATTTT

D: TRBD2
length: 18
J: TRBJ2-1
V: TRBV7-9
size: -
CDR3: CASSPGTSGGGSYNEQFF
DNA: TGTGCCAGCAGCCCCGGGACTAGCGGGGGGGGCTCCTACAATGAGCAGTTCTTC

D: TRBD1
length: 15
J: TRBJ1-1
V: TRBV19
size: -
CDR3: CASRTGVGLGTEAFF
DNA: TGTGCCAGTAGGACAGGGGTAGGACTTGGCACTGAAGCTTTCTTT